This TCR beta chain came from a study of CD8 T cells in ankylosing spondylitis. V lost 3 bases, J lost 1 base, and 9 bases stayed unmatched. CDR1 and CDR2 (germline): SGHRS, YFSETQ. The CDR3 extends over 18 amino acids. Regarding the study as a whole: Researchers reportedly found disease-linked clones significantly enriched in matched ankylosing spondylitis synovial fluid.

Libraries of TCR beta came from quantitative 5'-RACE with molecular barcodes. TCRdb reprocessed the 5' RACE reads with MiXCR, giving one entry per CDR3 protein. The repertoire consists of 250,000 to 400,000 distinct CDR3 sequences, with 11% occurring once and the leading ten covering 8% to 9.5%. A remark on this clonotype: Its matching antigen is unknown.

The TCR was taken from a female donor with ankylosing spondylitis or in good health (not recorded which). Sequences were obtained from blood, either unsorted or a sorted T cell fraction (not recorded which). This chain joins TRBV5-1 and TRBJ2-3; 12 nucleotides match TRBD2. CDR3 in amino acids: CASSSTGTSGSGTDTQYF. The CDR3 coding sequence is TGCGCCAGCAGCTCCACCGGGACTAGCGGGTCAGGCACAGATACGCAGTATTTT.